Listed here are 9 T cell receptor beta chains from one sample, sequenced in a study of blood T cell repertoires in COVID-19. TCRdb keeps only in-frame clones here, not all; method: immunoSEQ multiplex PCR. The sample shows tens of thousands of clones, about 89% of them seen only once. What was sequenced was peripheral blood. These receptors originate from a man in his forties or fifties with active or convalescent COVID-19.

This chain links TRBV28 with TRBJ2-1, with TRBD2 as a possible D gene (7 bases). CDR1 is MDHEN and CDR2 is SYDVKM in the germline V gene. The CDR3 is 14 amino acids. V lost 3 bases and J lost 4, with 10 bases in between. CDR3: CASSLGGLYNEQFF. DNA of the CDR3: TGTGCCAGCAGTTTGGGGGGGCTGTACAATGAGCAGTTCTTC.

The CDR3 DNA reads as TGTGCCAGCAGCTTGGCCGGAAGGGGGGAAGCTTTCTTT. Residues: CASSLAGRGEAFF. V gene TRBV5-4 combines with J gene TRBJ1-1, with D possibly TRBD1 on 6 matching bases. The germline CDR1 and CDR2 sequences are SGHNT and YYREEE (reference sequence). The CDR3 contains 13 residues. V was clipped by 0 bases and J by 8 bases, with 11 bases between them. Drawing the rest from reference TRBV5-4 and TRBJ1-1, the complete variable domain is ETGVTQSPTHLIKTRGQQVTLRCSSQSGHNTVSWYQQALGQGPQFIFQYYREEENGRGNFPPRFSGLQFPNYSSELNVNALELDDSALYLCASSLAGRGEAFFGQGTRLTVV.

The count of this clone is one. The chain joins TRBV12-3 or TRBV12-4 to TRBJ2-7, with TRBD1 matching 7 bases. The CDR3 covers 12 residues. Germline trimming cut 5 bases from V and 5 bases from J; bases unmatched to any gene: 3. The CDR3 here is CASSAQGDEQYV. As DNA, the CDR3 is TGTGCCAGCAGTGCCCAGGGGGACGAGCAGTACGTC.

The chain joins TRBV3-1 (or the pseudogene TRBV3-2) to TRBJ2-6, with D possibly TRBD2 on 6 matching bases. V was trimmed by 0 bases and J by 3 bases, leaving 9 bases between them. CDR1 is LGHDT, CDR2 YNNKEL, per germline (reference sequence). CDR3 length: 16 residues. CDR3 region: CASSQDWGVGANVLTF. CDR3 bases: TGTGCCAGCAGCCAAGATTGGGGGGTTGGGGCCAACGTCCTGACTTTC.

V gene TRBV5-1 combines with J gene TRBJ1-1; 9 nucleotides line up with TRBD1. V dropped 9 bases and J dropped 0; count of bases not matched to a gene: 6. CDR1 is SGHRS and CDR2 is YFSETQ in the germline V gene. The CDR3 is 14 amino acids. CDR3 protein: CATYRGPMNTEAFF. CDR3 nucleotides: TGCGCCACGTACAGGGGGCCTATGAACACTGAAGCTTTCTTT. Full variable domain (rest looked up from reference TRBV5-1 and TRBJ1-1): KAGVTQTPRYLIKTRGQQVTLSCSPISGHRSVSWYQQTPGQGLQFLFEYFSETQRNKGNFPGRFSGRQFSNSRSEMNVSTLELGDSALYLCATYRGPMNTEAFFGQGTRLTVV.

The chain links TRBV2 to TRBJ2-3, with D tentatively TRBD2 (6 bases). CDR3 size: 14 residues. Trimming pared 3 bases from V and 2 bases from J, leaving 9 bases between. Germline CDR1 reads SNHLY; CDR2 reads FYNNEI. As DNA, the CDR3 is TGTGCCAGCAGTGATTGGAGGGTCACAGATACGCAGTATTTT. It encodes CASSDWRVTDTQYF.

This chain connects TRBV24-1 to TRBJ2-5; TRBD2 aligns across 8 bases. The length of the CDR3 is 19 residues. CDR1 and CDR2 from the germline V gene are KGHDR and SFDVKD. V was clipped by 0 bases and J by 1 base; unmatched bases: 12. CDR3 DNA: TGTGCCACCAGTGATTTGCGTAGTCGGGGGGGGCCGCGCCAAGAGACCCAGTACTTC. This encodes CATSDLRSRGGPRQETQYF.

As DNA, the CDR3 is TGCGCCAGCGGAGAGACGGGGGGCGCAGGTTTCGGGGCCAACGTCCTGACTTTC. Protein: CASGETGGAGFGANVLTF. V gene TRBV5-1 combines with J gene TRBJ2-6; maybe TRBD2 (7 bases). The CDR3 has 18 amino acids. Trimming took off 7 bases at V and 4 bases at J, with 24 bases between the two ends. CDR1 is SGHRS, CDR2 YFSETQ, per germline. Full variable domain (rest looked up from reference TRBV5-1 and TRBJ2-6): KAGVTQTPRYLIKTRGQQVTLSCSPISGHRSVSWYQQTPGQGLQFLFEYFSETQRNKGNFPGRFSGRQFSNSRSEMNVSTLELGDSALYLCASGETGGAGFGANVLTFGAGSRLTVL.

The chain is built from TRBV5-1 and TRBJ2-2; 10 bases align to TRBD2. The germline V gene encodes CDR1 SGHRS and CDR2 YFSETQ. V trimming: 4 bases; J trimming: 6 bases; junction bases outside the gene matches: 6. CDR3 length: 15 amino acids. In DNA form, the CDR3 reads TGCGCCAGCAGCCCCAGAGCGGGGGGGGCCGGGGAGCTGTTTTTT. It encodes CASSPRAGGAGELFF.